This T cell receptor (beta chain) was retrieved from a study of early T cells in non-severe SARS-CoV-2 infection. The overall study: Unsorted whole-blood RNA was sequenced in bulk, leaving chains unpaired.

This clonotype was recorded at least ten times. Antigen specificity is unknown. Findings of the study overall: VDJdb-based matching was biased toward anti-spike CD8 responses and missed private and CD4 specificities.

Individual cDNA molecules each received unique molecular identifiers attached to them. Each CDR3 protein gets one entry after TCRdb re-called the 5' RACE reads with MiXCR. The table lists 66,000 or so distinct CDR3 sequences, 13% of them singletons. The CDR3 totals 15 residues. The V end lost 0 bases, the J end lost 1 base, and 7 bases lay between the germline ends. Germline values: CDR1 SGHRS, CDR2 YFSETQ. The V gene is TRBV5-1, the J gene TRBJ2-2; D not certain. This clonotype originated in an adult who was a healthcare worker with PCR-confirmed SARS-CoV-2 infection or an uninfected control (not recorded which). The sequenced sample was whole blood. CDR3 DNA: TGCGCCAGCAGCTTGGCCGCAGGGAACACCGGGGAGCTGTTTTTT. Protein sequence: CASSLAAGNTGELFF.